The clone carrying this T cell receptor beta chain was observed at least ten times. Its antigen is as yet unknown. TCRdb re-analysed the RACE reads in MiXCR, keeping a single row per CDR3 protein. The data show 360,000 or so distinct CDR3 sequences, about 6% seen once. Time point given: patch test 2, 6 weeks after DPC sensitization. Stated treatment: therapeutic diphenylcyclopropenone sensitization with weekly scalp DPC. Every patch test was put on after a blood sample was taken. This sample is drawn from a study of human T cells and chemical hapten exposure. V trimming: 5 bases; J trimming: 8 bases; junction bases outside the gene matches: 14. This CDR3 has 16 residues. From germline, CDR1 is SEHNR and CDR2 FQNEAQ (reference sequence). Study-wide findings and caveats: Expanded TCRs grouped into significantly more large CDR3 similarity clusters than controls produced.

This chain connects TRBV7-9 to TRBJ1-1; 10 nucleotides match TRBD1. The sequenced sample was whole blood, obtained in connection with sensitization to the hapten diphenylcyclopropenone (DPC). The receptor was isolated from a woman between 18 and 30 years old with alopecia areata. Some clones in this sample may be carry-over from other donors' samples. The CDR3, as DNA: TGTGCCAGCAGCCCCCCCCCGGGGACAGGGGTCCCCGAAGCTTTCTTT. Encoded protein: CASSPPPGTGVPEAFF.